This TCR beta chain was identified during a study of blood T cell repertoires in COVID-19 (dated by TCRdb to 2018 to 2020). With regard to the full study: Samples from collaborators originated in the United States, Italy and Spain and spanned both the acute and convalescent phases of COVID-19. The prospective study material was composed of cDNA or gDNA derived from T cells, B-cell-depleted T cells, or PBMCs. Deeply sampled blood TCRbeta repertoires from subjects exposed to, actively infected with, or recovered from COVID-19 were included in the dataset. A freely available public database, intended as a resource for researchers studying the immune response to SARS-CoV-2, is where the repertoires were released. The samples were drawn from the first 160 participants of the ongoing ImmuneRACE study and from 1,254 subjects provided by 6 global collaborators. Sample metadata almost always included a de-identified subject ID, COVID-19 status, age in years and sex. Where HLA class I and class II types were available, the types were taken from metadata supplied by the sample provider, not from assay-based typing. Results and caveats for the whole study, not just this receptor: Clinical and demographic metadata were provided uncurated, with the amount varying by source and participant.

Ends trimmed: V by 0 bases, J by 8 bases; bases unmatched to a gene: 8. The germline V gene gives CDR1 as SGHRS and CDR2 as YFSETQ. The CDR3 runs 16 amino acids, cysteine and phenylalanine included. Only the CDR3 DNA stays, 48 bases, in frame from base 1. The sample holds a few counts of this clone. The antigen it recognizes is unknown. Base qualities are not at hand, and no much larger clone is one base apart. TCRbeta CDR3 regions were amplified from genomic DNA using the immunoSEQ Assay, a bias-controlled multiplex PCR. Per the authors' processing: The number of nucleated cells in each sample was estimated from the amplification of reference gene primers within the assay. To quantify the absolute abundance of each unique TCRbeta CDR3 rearrangement, sequence reads were collapsed and filtered. For each sample, productive Simpson clonality was calculated as the square root of Simpson's diversity index across productive rearrangements. TCRdb carries this immuneACCESS record with in-frame sequences only. Its versions omit some clonotypes, under half of them owing to an unresolved V gene in the studies checked, with the rest unexplained. The DNA gave D and trimming, while V, J and clone size come from that table. The sample yields 200,000 to 250,000 clones; around three quarters were counted once. Over 7% of the sample belongs to the ten largest clones.

The collaborating institutions used their own protocols to collect whole blood in K2EDTA tubes. Collaborator samples were shipped for TCRbeta analysis as frozen whole blood, isolated PBMCs, or DNA extracted from either sample type. The chain was built from TRBV5-1 and TRBJ1-6; TRBD1 lines up with 7 middle nucleotides. Source material: peripheral blood. This receptor was taken from a woman between 70 and 85 years old with acute or convalescent COVID-19. The CDR3 region reads CASSLVQGQRDSPLHF. The DNA sequence is TGCGCCAGCAGCTTGGTACAGGGACAGCGGGATTCACCCCTCCACTTT.